This T cell receptor beta chain was found in a study of shared clonotypes between healthy human individuals. Whole-study context: For every donor, three CD4 naive, three CD4 memory, two CD8 naive and one CD8 memory plates were used.

Concerning this clone itself: The target antigen is unknown.

Broader study findings: Unshared clonotypes carried lower generation probabilities than those common to all four donors.

Data came from immunoSEQ multiplex PCR; TCRdb stores just in-frame clones and leaves some out. The sample has fewer than 2.5 million clones; under 95% are singletons. The CDR3 has 16 residues. V was pared by 0 bases and J by 2 bases, with 12 bases between. Germline values: CDR1 MNHNS, CDR2 SASEGT. The chain links TRBV6-1 to TRBJ2-3, with D perhaps given as TRBD1 or TRBD2 (6 bases each). What was sequenced was naive CD4+ T cells from PBMCs. Subset meaning: CD45RA+ positively selected. The TCR sequence derives from a man between 18 and 29 years old in good health. Some clones in this sample may be carry-over from other donors' samples. The CDR3 sequence is CASSEAGGGLTDTQYF. The CDR3 region has the DNA TGTGCCAGCAGTGAAGCAGGAGGGGGGCTCACAGATACGCAGTATTTT.